This passage covers 13 T cell receptor beta chains from one sample sequenced in a study of neoadjuvant nivolumab and ipilimumab in lung cancer (dated by TCRdb to 2018 to 2020). Reading the label with the study, this specimen's time point is: at surgical resection after neoadjuvant nivolumab +/- ipilimumab. Library preparation was by the immunoSEQ multiplex PCR assay. As stored in TCRdb, this immuneACCESS dataset retains in-frame rearrangements with V and J assigned. A fraction of the clones does not appear; measured against another copy, unresolved V genes explain less than half of the discrepancy, and the remainder lacks a known reason. For this sample there are 6,000 to 8,500 clones; approximately 88% appear just once. Around 5% of the sample is held by the ten biggest clonotypes. The sample here was tumor tissue, taken after neoadjuvant nivolumab, alone or with ipilimumab, at or shortly before surgery. The receptors derive from an adult with non-small cell lung cancer.

The chain is built from TRBV5-1 and TRBJ2-5; TRBD1 is a possible D gene (6 bases). CDR3 length: 15 residues. Trimming took off 7 bases at V and 2 bases at J, with 18 bases between the two ends. The germline gives CDR1 SGHRS, CDR2 YFSETQ. CDR3 sequence: CASRYHREPQETQYF. The CDR3 DNA sequence: TGCGCCAGCCGCTACCACAGGGAGCCTCAAGAGACCCAGTACTTC.

This clone was seen a single time. The CDR3 loop is CASSEQRGEVGGYTF. The CDR3, as DNA: TGTGCCAGCAGTGAACAAAGGGGTGAAGTTGGTGGCTACACCTTC. V usage is TRBV6-1 and J usage is TRBJ1-2, with a tentative D call TRBD1 (5 bases). The CDR3 sequence is 15 residues long. Germline CDR1 is MNHNS and CDR2 is SASEGT. Deletions cut 2 bases from V and 7 bases from J, with 17 bases between.

The chain is built from TRBV6-4 and TRBJ2-3; 8 positions agree with TRBD1. The length of the CDR3 is 15 residues. The germline gives CDR1 MRHNA, CDR2 SNTAGT. With 2 bases clipped from V and 6 bases from J, the junction kept 7 bases outside the gene matches. CDR3 sequence (DNA): TGTGCCAGCAGTGACGGACAGGGAAGTGTTGATACGCAGTATTTT. Protein sequence: CASSDGQGSVDTQYF.

The chain couples TRBV4-3 to TRBJ2-1, with 7 bases aligning to TRBD1. The CDR3 runs 14 residues. The germline CDR1 and CDR2 sequences are LGHNA and YSLEER. Germline trimming cut 8 bases from V and 0 bases from J; bases unmatched to any gene: 4. In DNA form, the CDR3 reads TGCGCCAGCTCGGGACAGCTCTCCTACAATGAGCAGTTCTTC. Its protein is CASSGQLSYNEQFF.

The chain combines TRBV7-2 with TRBJ2-7; TRBD1 matches 10 bases. Germline V gene lookup returns CDR1 SGHTA and CDR2 FQGNSA. CDR3 length: 14 amino acids. Trimming removed 4 bases from V and 2 bases from J; junction bases left unmatched: 2. Here the CDR3 reads CASSWDRGPYEQYF. CDR3 DNA: TGTGCCAGCAGCTGGGACAGGGGACCCTACGAGCAGTACTTC.

The chain carries TRBV7-7 and TRBJ2-5, with 7 bases aligning to TRBD2. V lost 5 bases and J lost 4; bases outside the gene matches: 7. Germline lookup yields CDR1 SSHAT and CDR2 FNYEAQ (reference sequence). The CDR3 totals 14 residues. CDR3 region: CASSPTGGGETQYF. CDR3 DNA: TGTGCCAGCAGCCCAACGGGGGGAGGAGAGACCCAGTACTTC.

The genes are TRBV5-1 and TRBJ2-2; D is uncertain. The CDR3 covers 14 residues. Trimming removed 0 bases from V and 4 bases from J, with 7 bases in between. Germline V gene sequence: CDR1 SGHRS, CDR2 YFSETQ. CDR3 region: CASSLDGVTGELFF. DNA for the CDR3: TGCGCCAGCAGCTTGGATGGGGTCACCGGGGAGCTGTTTTTT. The whole variable domain, filled in from reference TRBV5-1 and TRBJ2-2, reads KAGVTQTPRYLIKTRGQQVTLSCSPISGHRSVSWYQQTPGQGLQFLFEYFSETQRNKGNFPGRFSGRQFSNSRSEMNVSTLELGDSALYLCASSLDGVTGELFFGEGSRLTVL.

In its sample, this clone was seen a few times. V and J are TRBV29-1 and TRBJ2-1; 13 bases fit TRBD2. V shed 2 bases, J shed 4 bases, and the junction held 5 bases outside the gene matches. Germline assignment: CDR1 SQVTM and CDR2 ANQGSEA. This CDR3 has 16 residues. Here the CDR3 reads CSVESGLAGEYNEQFF. The DNA for the CDR3 is TGCAGCGTTGAATCTGGACTAGCGGGGGAATACAATGAGCAGTTCTTC.

V and J are TRBV4-1 and TRBJ2-3; 9 nucleotides align to TRBD2. Looked up from germline, CDR1 is MGHRA and CDR2 is YSYEKL. V dropped 8 bases and J dropped 1; count of bases not matched to a gene: 4. This CDR3 is built from 14 residues. CDR3 loop: CASRGGAGTDTQYF. CDR3 nucleotide sequence: TGCGCCAGCCGCGGGGGGGCCGGCACAGATACGCAGTATTTT.

The rearrangement joins TRBV27 to TRBJ2-7; D tentatively fits TRBD1 or TRBD2 (5 bases each). Germline V lookup: CDR1 MNHEY, CDR2 SMNVEV (reference sequence). The CDR3 runs to 14 residues. V dropped 6 bases and J dropped 0 bases, with 12 bases sitting between them. The chain's CDR3 is CASRNRDGSYEQYF. As DNA, the CDR3 is TGTGCCAGCAGAAACCGGGACGGCTCCTACGAGCAGTACTTC.

The chain carries TRBV18 and TRBJ2-7, with TRBD2 identical over 9 bases. J was trimmed by 7 bases and V by 3 bases; bases with no gene match: 4. Germline V lookup: CDR1 KGHSH, CDR2 LQKENI. The CDR3 extends over 13 amino acids. The CDR3 coding sequence is TGTGCCAGCTCACCGGGACTAGCCTCAGAGCAGTACTTC. This sequence encodes CASSPGLASEQYF.

The rearrangement uses TRBV27 and TRBJ2-7; the D is unclear. CDR3 length: 13 amino acids. CDR1 is MNHEY, CDR2 SMNVEV, per germline (reference sequence). V was trimmed by 1 base and J by 0 bases, leaving 4 bases between them. In DNA form, the CDR3 reads TGTGCCAGCAGTTTATATGCCTCCTACGAGCAGTACTTC. Protein sequence: CASSLYASYEQYF.

The chain carries TRBV2 and TRBJ2-7; D unresolved. From germline, CDR1 is SNHLY and CDR2 FYNNEI. Deletions cut 8 bases from V and 2 bases from J, with 13 bases between. There are 13 residues in the CDR3. The CDR3 loop is CASDKPSPYEQYF. CDR3 coding DNA: TGTGCCAGCGACAAACCTTCTCCCTACGAGCAGTACTTC.